These 19 T cell receptor beta chains were sequenced from one sample in a study of shared clonotypes between healthy human individuals. Some clones are missing from TCRdb's copy, which holds only in-frame ones; the method was immunoSEQ multiplex PCR. The data show roughly 1 million clones, with about three quarters seen just once and about 1.5% held by the top ten. Sequenced sample: memory CD4+ T cells sorted from blood. Subset here: CD45RA-negative fraction. These TCRs come from a man aged 18-30 years in good health.

In this sample, this clone turned up once. CDR3 in amino acids: CASSLGPQGKKPNWQYF. Written as DNA, the CDR3 is TGCGCCAGCAGCTTGGGACCTCAGGGTAAGAAGCCCAATTGGCAGTACTTC. The rearrangement joins TRBV5-1 to TRBJ2-7, with a tentative D call TRBD1 (5 bases). V was pared by 0 bases and J by 9 bases, with 25 bases between. The CDR3 runs to 17 residues. Germline V gives CDR1 SGHRS, CDR2 YFSETQ.

The rearrangement links TRBV28 to TRBJ1-2; possible D gene TRBD1, 6 bases. Germline CDR1 reads MDHEN; CDR2 reads SYDVKM. V was clipped by 8 bases and J by 2 bases, with 9 bases between them. The CDR3 runs 12 residues. CDR3 nucleotides: TGTGCCAGCTGGGGGCGGAACTATGGCTACACCTTC. This translates into CASWGRNYGYTF.

This clone turned up a few times. The chain employs TRBV5-1 and TRBJ1-2; D might be TRBD1 (6 bases). The CDR3 is 15 amino acids. The V gene lost 0 bases and the J gene lost 2 bases, with 11 bases spanning the gap. Germline values: CDR1 SGHRS, CDR2 YFSETQ. CDR3 loop: CASSLDQTGNYGYTF. CDR3 DNA: TGCGCCAGCAGCTTGGATCAGACAGGAAACTATGGCTACACCTTC.

The chain is built from TRBV6-6 and TRBJ1-3; D remains unclear. CDR1 MNHNY and CDR2 SVGAGI come from the germline V gene (reference sequence). V lost 2 bases, J lost 0 bases, and 8 bases lay in between. The CDR3 loop spans 15 amino acids. The CDR3 coding sequence is TGTGCCAGCAGTTACGCAGAGCTCTCTGGAAACACCATATATTTT. It translates to CASSYAELSGNTIYF.

This clone was found a few times. This chain connects TRBV9 to TRBJ1-2; D ambiguous. V lost 0 bases, J lost 3 bases, and 9 bases lay in between. The CDR3 has 14 residues. Germline V gene sequence: CDR1 SGDLS, CDR2 YYNGEE. The CDR3 protein is CASSVEETYYGYTF. The CDR3 DNA sequence: TGTGCCAGCAGCGTAGAGGAGACCTACTATGGCTACACCTTC.

This clone was picked up a small number of times. The chain is built from TRBV19 and TRBJ1-4, with D perhaps TRBD1 (6 bases). The germline V gene encodes CDR1 LNHDA and CDR2 SQIVND (reference sequence). The germline V and J ends were trimmed by 6 bases and 6 bases, with 17 bases remaining between them. The CDR3 loop spans 15 amino acids. The CDR3 DNA follows: TGTGCCAGTAGATCCCCTGGGGGGACATATGAAAAACTGTTTTTT. This translates into CASRSPGGTYEKLFF.

The chain links TRBV6-1 to TRBJ2-4; 16 nucleotides match TRBD2. CDR1 MNHNS and CDR2 SASEGT come from the germline V gene. The ends lost 4 bases at V and 3 bases at J; junction bases unmatched: 6. This CDR3 contains 18 residues. The CDR3 is CASSGPGTSGGVKNIQYF. DNA of the CDR3: TGTGCCAGCAGTGGTCCCGGGACTAGCGGGGGGGTCAAAAACATTCAGTACTTC.

The rearrangement joins TRBV2 to TRBJ2-3; D gene unclear. In germline, CDR1 is SNHLY, CDR2 FYNNEI. The CDR3 loop spans 15 amino acids. Between the trimmed V and J ends, which lost 1 base and 4 bases, there was a span of 12 bases. The CDR3 sequence: CASSEDQGRPDTQYF. In DNA form, the CDR3 reads TGTGCCAGCAGTGAAGATCAAGGCCGACCAGATACGCAGTATTTT.

The rearrangement joins TRBV5-4 to TRBJ1-1, with D unresolved. The length of the CDR3 is 14 residues. Deletions cut 4 bases from V and 3 bases from J, with 13 bases between. Germline CDR1 is SGHNT and CDR2 is YYREEE (reference sequence). CDR3 sequence reads: CASSQMDGYTEAFF. DNA of the CDR3: TGTGCCAGCAGCCAAATGGACGGGTACACTGAAGCTTTCTTT.

This clone was observed a few times. This sequence joins TRBV4-1 and TRBJ1-1; the match to TRBD1 covers 7 bases. The CDR3 is 13 amino acids. The germline V gene encodes CDR1 MGHRA and CDR2 YSYEKL. The junction had 6 bases not matched to a gene; V was cut back by 4 bases and J by 7 bases. The CDR3 DNA is TGCGCCAGCAGCCTCGGCCGACAGGGTGAAGCTTTCTTT. Its protein product is CASSLGRQGEAFF.

The chain joins TRBV30 to TRBJ2-2; D may be TRBD1 (6 bases). Germline V gene data show CDR1 as GTSNPN and CDR2 as SVGIG (reference sequence). V lost 3 bases and J lost 4, with 9 bases in between. This CDR3 is 13 amino acids long. CDR3 amino acids: CAWRVRGTGELFF. CDR3 DNA sequence: TGTGCCTGGAGGGTCAGGGGCACCGGGGAGCTGTTTTTT.

This clone came up a few times. Other DNA sequences in this specimen translate into the identical CDR3. The chain has TRBV9 and TRBJ1-4; perhaps TRBD1 as D (5 bases). Trimming left V 3 bases short and J 2 bases short, with 8 bases between. The CDR3 covers 14 residues. CDR1 and CDR2 from the germline V gene are SGDLS and YYNGEE. The CDR3 sequence is CASSGGETNEKLFF. The CDR3, as DNA: TGTGCCAGCAGCGGGGGGGAGACTAATGAAAAACTGTTTTTT.

In its sample, this clone was seen once. The chain is built from TRBV2 and TRBJ1-5; D possibly corresponds to TRBD1 (6 bases). Germline V gene sequence: CDR1 SNHLY, CDR2 FYNNEI. Trimming removed 6 bases at V and 0 bases at J, with 12 bases between. The CDR3 contains 15 residues. The CDR3 DNA reads TGTGCCAGCAGACGGCAGGGGTTTAGCAATCAGCCCCAGCATTTT. Translating it yields CASRRQGFSNQPQHF.

The rearrangement links TRBV18 to TRBJ1-2, with TRBD1 identical over 10 bases. V lost 3 bases to trimming and J lost 7 bases; unmatched junction nucleotides: 8. CDR1 KGHSH and CDR2 LQKENI come from the germline V gene. The CDR3 runs 15 residues. This CDR3 reads CASSPAGTGALGYTF. CDR3 coding DNA: TGTGCCAGCTCACCGGCGGGGACAGGGGCCCTTGGCTACACCTTC.

This sequence joins TRBV5-1 and TRBJ2-7; 8 bases agree with TRBD1. Germline-derived CDR1 and CDR2 are SGHRS and YFSETQ. This CDR3 has 14 residues. With V trimmed by 5 bases and J by 0 bases, 4 bases remained unmatched. CDR3 coding DNA: TGCGCCAGCAGACAGGGACAGGCCTCCTACGAGCAGTACTTC. This gives the protein CASRQGQASYEQYF.

This clone has more than one count but fewer than ten. This sequence joins TRBV5-1 and TRBJ1-2; TRBD1 aligns across 10 bases. The J segment lost 2 bases and the V segment lost 0 bases, leaving 4 bases of the junction unmatched. This CDR3 contains 16 residues. CDR1 is SGHRS, CDR2 YFSETQ, per germline. The CDR3 bases are TGCGCCAGCAGCTTGGGGGACAGGGGCGCCAACTATGGCTACACCTTC. The encoded protein is CASSLGDRGANYGYTF.

This chain links TRBV30 with TRBJ2-7; TRBD1 or TRBD2 may be the D gene (6 bases each). The CDR3 is 11 residues long. Looked up from germline, CDR1 is GTSNPN and CDR2 is SVGIG (reference sequence). CDR3 DNA: TGTGCGGGGGGCCTACGGCTCGAGCAGTACTTC. This translates into CAGGLRLEQYF.

J is TRBJ2-5 and V is TRBV6-5; TRBD2 matches at 7 bases. There are 13 residues in the CDR3. V was pared by 2 bases and J by 5 bases, with 2 bases of the junction left unmatched. Germline V gene lookup returns CDR1 MNHEY and CDR2 SVGAGI. The CDR3 loop reads CASSYRGVETQYF. The CDR3 coding sequence is TGTGCCAGCAGTTACCGGGGGGTCGAGACCCAGTACTTC.

The chain links TRBV5-1 to TRBJ2-5; possibly TRBD1 for D (5 bases). Deletions cut 2 bases from V and 7 bases from J, with 15 bases between. CDR3 length equals 14 residues. The germline V gene encodes CDR1 SGHRS and CDR2 YFSETQ. DNA of the CDR3: TGCGCCAGCAGCTTAGACAGCCGTGGTGGGACCCAGTACTTC. Translated: CASSLDSRGGTQYF. The full variable domain, with the rest looked up from reference TRBV5-1 and TRBJ2-5, is KAGVTQTPRYLIKTRGQQVTLSCSPISGHRSVSWYQQTPGQGLQFLFEYFSETQRNKGNFPGRFSGRQFSNSRSEMNVSTLELGDSALYLCASSLDSRGGTQYFGPGTRLLVL.